The TCR beta chain under discussion was sequenced for a study of radiation and T cells in renal cell carcinoma. Comments on this clone: Its antigen is unidentified.

Measured with immunoSEQ multiplex PCR; TCRdb has only the in-frame clones, and not every one. This sample has fewer than 200,000 clones, with 88% found just once. Regarding time point: blood 4 weeks post-SBRT, at nephrectomy. Treatment defined: 15 Gy SBRT to primary tumor, nephrectomy 4 weeks later. Nephrectomy followed 15 Gy stereotactic body radiation by 4 weeks. The CDR3 runs 12 residues. Germline V gene sequence: CDR1 MNHEY, CDR2 SVGAGI. V lost 7 bases and J 6 bases, leaving 12 bases between the germline ends. Study findings and constraints: In blood, top tumor clones expanded by 2 weeks, shrinking by 4.

The receptor comes from a woman aged 50 to 65 with renal cell carcinoma. The chain employs TRBV6-5 and TRBJ1-1; no clear D gene. Source: blood, taken from a patient whose treatment included radiotherapy and nephrectomy. The CDR3 loop reads CASTRLGSEAFF. CDR3 bases: TGTGCCAGCACCCGCCTGGGGTCTGAAGCTTTCTTT.